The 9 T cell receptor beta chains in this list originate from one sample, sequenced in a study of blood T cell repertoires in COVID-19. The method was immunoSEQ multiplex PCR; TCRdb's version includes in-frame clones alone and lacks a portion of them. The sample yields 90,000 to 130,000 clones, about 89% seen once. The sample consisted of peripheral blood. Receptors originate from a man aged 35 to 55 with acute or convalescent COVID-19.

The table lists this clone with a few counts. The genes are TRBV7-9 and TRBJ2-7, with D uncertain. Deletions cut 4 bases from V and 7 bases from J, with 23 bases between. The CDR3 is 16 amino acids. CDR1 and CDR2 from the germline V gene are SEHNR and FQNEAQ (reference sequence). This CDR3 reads CASSSAVATTPLEQYF. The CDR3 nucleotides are TGTGCCAGCAGCTCAGCTGTGGCAACCACCCCCTTGGAGCAGTACTTC.

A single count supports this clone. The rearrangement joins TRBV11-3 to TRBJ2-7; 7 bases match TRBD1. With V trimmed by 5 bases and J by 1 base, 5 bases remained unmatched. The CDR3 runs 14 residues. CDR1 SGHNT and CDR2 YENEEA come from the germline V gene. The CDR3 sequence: CASSAPGQSYEQYF. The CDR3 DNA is TGTGCCAGCAGCGCCCCGGGACAGTCCTACGAGCAGTACTTC.

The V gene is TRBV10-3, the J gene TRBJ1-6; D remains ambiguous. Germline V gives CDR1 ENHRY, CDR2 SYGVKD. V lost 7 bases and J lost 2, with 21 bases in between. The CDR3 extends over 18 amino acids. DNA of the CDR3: TGTGCCATCAAGTCAGAGGATGTTTGGTTAGCCTATAATTCACCCCTCCACTTT. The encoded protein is CAIKSEDVWLAYNSPLHF.

The CDR3 sequence: CASGPRGSMNTEAFF. The CDR3 coding sequence is TGTGCTAGTGGTCCCCGAGGATCCATGAACACTGAAGCTTTCTTT. V and J are TRBV12-5 and TRBJ1-1; D is unclear. The germline CDR1 and CDR2 sequences are LGHNT and FRNRAP. V was shortened by 5 bases and J by 0 bases, with 13 bases between the two germline ends. The CDR3 contains 15 residues.

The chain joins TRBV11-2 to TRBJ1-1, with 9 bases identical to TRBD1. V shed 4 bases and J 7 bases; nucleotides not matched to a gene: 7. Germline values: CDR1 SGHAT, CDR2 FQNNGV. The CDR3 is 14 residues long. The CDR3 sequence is CASSSPGQGHEAFF. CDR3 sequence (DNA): TGTGCCAGCAGCTCCCCGGGACAGGGTCATGAAGCTTTCTTT.

CDR3 DNA: TGTGCCAGCAGTACAGACACTGAAGCTTTCTTT. Encoded protein: CASSTDTEAFF. The V and J genes are TRBV12-3 or TRBV12-4 and TRBJ1-1; no reliable D call. This CDR3 comprises 11 residues. V lost 5 bases and J 3 bases, leaving 4 bases between the germline ends.

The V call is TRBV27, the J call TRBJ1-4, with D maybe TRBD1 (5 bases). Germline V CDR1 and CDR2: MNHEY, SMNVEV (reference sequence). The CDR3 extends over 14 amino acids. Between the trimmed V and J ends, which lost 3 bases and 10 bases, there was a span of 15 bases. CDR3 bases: TGTGCCAGCAGTTTTGGCGGAGGGGTCGCAAAACTGTTTTTT. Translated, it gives CASSFGGGVAKLFF.

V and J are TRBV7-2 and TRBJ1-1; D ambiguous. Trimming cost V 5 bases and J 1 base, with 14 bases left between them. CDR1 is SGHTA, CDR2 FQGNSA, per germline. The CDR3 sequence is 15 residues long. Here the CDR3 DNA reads TGTGCCAGCAGCCCACGGGTGCTGTCGAACACTGAAGCTTTCTTT. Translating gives CASSPRVLSNTEAFF. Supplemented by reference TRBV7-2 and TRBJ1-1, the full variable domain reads GAGVSQSPSNKVTEKGKDVELRCDPISGHTALYWYRQSLGQGLEFLIYFQGNSAPDKSGLPSDRFSAERTGGSVSTLTIQRTQQEDSAVYLCASSPRVLSNTEAFFGQGTRLTVV.

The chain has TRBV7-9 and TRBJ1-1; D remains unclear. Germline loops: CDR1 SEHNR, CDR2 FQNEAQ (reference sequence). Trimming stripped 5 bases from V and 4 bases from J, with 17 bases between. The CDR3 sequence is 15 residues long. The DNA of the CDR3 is TGTGCCAGCAGCCCACCTGGGATGGGGAGCACTGAAGCTTTCTTT. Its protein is CASSPPGMGSTEAFF.